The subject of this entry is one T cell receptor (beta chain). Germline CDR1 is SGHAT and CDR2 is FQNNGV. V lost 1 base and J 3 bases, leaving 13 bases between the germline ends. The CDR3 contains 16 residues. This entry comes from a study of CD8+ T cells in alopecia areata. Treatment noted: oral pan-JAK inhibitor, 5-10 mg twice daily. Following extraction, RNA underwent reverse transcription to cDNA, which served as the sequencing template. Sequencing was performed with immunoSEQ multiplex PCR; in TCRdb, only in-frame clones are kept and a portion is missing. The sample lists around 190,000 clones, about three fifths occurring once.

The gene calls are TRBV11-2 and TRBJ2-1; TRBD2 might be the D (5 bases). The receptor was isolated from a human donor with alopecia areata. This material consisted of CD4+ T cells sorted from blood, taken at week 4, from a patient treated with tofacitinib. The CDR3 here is CASSLGAGWGYNEQFF. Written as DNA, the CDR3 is TGTGCCAGCAGCTTAGGCGCGGGTTGGGGCTACAATGAGCAGTTCTTC.